This T cell receptor beta chain came from a study of OX40 agonist ivuxolimab in advanced cancers. Study summary: Every 2 weeks, ivuxolimab was infused into the patients intravenously at between 0.01 and 10 mg/kg. With a range of roughly 20 to 80, age averaged approximately 60 years, and around 83% were male. Patients enrolled in dose escalation were diagnosed with hepatocellular carcinoma, melanoma, renal cell or head and neck cancer.

The V gene end was trimmed by 6 bases and the J gene end by 4 bases; junction bases not matched to a gene: 10. This CDR3 comprises 16 residues. Looked up from germline, CDR1 is MRHNA and CDR2 is SNTAGT. Profiled with immunoSEQ multiplex PCR; TCRdb holds only in-frame clones, not every one. This sample has about 130,000 clones, with 90% found just once. Blood sampling was done at baseline, cycle 4 day 1, and cycle 7 day 1. V and J are TRBV6-4 and TRBJ2-2; 8 bases match TRBD2. This clonotype originated in an adult with an advanced solid tumor such as melanoma, head and neck, liver or kidney cancer. Sequences were derived from CD4+ or CD8+ T cells sorted from blood, sampled in a trial of the OX40 agonist ivuxolimab. This chain's CDR3 is CASSTSPAGATGELFF. CDR3 nucleotide sequence: TGTGCCAGCAGCACCTCTCCAGCGGGAGCCACCGGGGAGCTGTTTTTT.